Shown below are 32 T cell receptor beta chains from a single sample sequenced in a study of T cells after yellow fever vaccination. Each CDR3 protein gets one entry after TCRdb re-called the 5' RACE reads with MiXCR. The sample contains under 200,000 distinct CDR3 sequences, 11% of which appear only once. The sample in question was CD8+ T cells sorted from PBMCs, obtained 15 days after the yellow fever booster vaccination. The receptors were gathered from a man between 18 and 35 years old who received the YFV17D yellow fever vaccine.

A few counts support this clonotype. This chain uses TRBV5-6 with TRBJ1-5; D is perhaps TRBD1 (5 bases). This CDR3 is 15 amino acids long. Germline V lookup: CDR1 SGHDT, CDR2 YYEEEE. The V and J ends lost 4 bases and 0 bases respectively, with 11 bases between them. DNA for the CDR3: TGTGCCAGCAGCGGGACTGCGAATAGCAATCAGCCCCAGCATTTT. Translation: CASSGTANSNQPQHF.

The chain recombines TRBV10-3 with TRBJ2-7, with D perhaps TRBD1 (6 bases). The CDR3 sequence is 13 residues long. V lost 4 bases and J lost 3, with 10 bases in between. CDR1 and CDR2 from the germline V gene are ENHRY and SYGVKD. The CDR3 DNA follows: TGTGCCATCAGTGGCACAGGGAACTACGAGCAGTACGTC. Encoded protein: CAISGTGNYEQYV.

The genes are TRBV12-3 or TRBV12-4 and TRBJ1-5; TRBD1 is a possible D gene (6 bases). The V end lost 4 bases, the J end lost 0 bases, and 16 bases lay between the germline ends. The CDR3 is 17 amino acids. CDR3 sequence (DNA): TGTGCCAGCAGTTATACAGGGAGAGGTTATAGCAATCAGCCCCAGCATTTT. Translated, it gives CASSYTGRGYSNQPQHF.

This clonotype came up a few times. This chain joins TRBV7-9 and TRBJ1-1; D is possibly TRBD1 (6 bases). Germline values: CDR1 SEHNR, CDR2 FQNEAQ (reference sequence). This CDR3 has 14 residues. Trimming shortened V by 2 bases and J by 10 bases, and 17 bases separated the two germline ends. As DNA, the CDR3 is TGTGCCAGCAGCTTACAGGACAGCCCAAAGGGAGCTTTCTTT. Its translation is CASSLQDSPKGAFF. Drawing the rest from reference TRBV7-9 and TRBJ1-1, the complete variable domain is DTGVSQNPRHKITKRGQNVTFRCDPISEHNRLYWYRQTLGQGPEFLTYFQNEAQLEKSRLLSDRFSAERPKGSFSTLEIQRTEQGDSAMYLCASSLQDSPKGAFFGQGTRLTVV.

This chain links TRBV6-2 or TRBV6-3 with TRBJ1-1; a weak D match, TRBD1 (5 bases). V was clipped by 8 bases and J by 1 base, with 11 bases between them. The CDR3 consists of 13 residues. CDR1 is MNHEY and CDR2 is SVGEGT in the germline V gene. The CDR3: CASGPRGNTEAFF. CDR3 nucleotide sequence: TGTGCCAGCGGCCCGAGGGGGAACACTGAAGCTTTCTTT.

This clonotype was seen many times. The chain has TRBV2 and TRBJ2-7; unclear D gene. Trimming left V 0 bases short and J 0 bases short, with 6 bases between. The CDR3 contains 14 residues. CDR1 is SNHLY and CDR2 is FYNNEI in the germline V gene. The CDR3 loop reads CASSEASGSYEQYF. CDR3 in DNA: TGTGCCAGCAGTGAAGCATCGGGCTCCTACGAGCAGTACTTC.

This clonotype was counted many times. The J gene is TRBJ1-1, the V gene TRBV6-5, with TRBD1 matching 7 bases. This CDR3 is built from 15 residues. Germline trimming cut 0 bases from V and 3 bases from J; bases unmatched to any gene: 4. Germline lookup yields CDR1 MNHEY and CDR2 SVGAGI. The CDR3 nucleotides are TGTGCCAGCAGTTACTCGACGACAGGGTACACTGAAGCTTTCTTT. As protein: CASSYSTTGYTEAFF.

This chain connects TRBV6-6 to TRBJ1-1; possibly TRBD1 for D (5 bases). Trimming stripped 2 bases from V and 1 base from J, with 14 bases between. The CDR3 totals 16 residues. Germline V gene lookup returns CDR1 MNHNY and CDR2 SVGAGI (reference sequence). The CDR3 region is CASSYPGPTPNTEAFF. Here the CDR3 DNA reads TGTGCCAGCAGTTACCCAGGGCCGACACCGAACACTGAAGCTTTCTTT.

The chain joins TRBV6-1 to TRBJ2-2; a possible D gene is TRBD2 (7 bases). Trimming cost V 6 bases and J 3 bases, with 17 bases left between them. Germline V CDR1 and CDR2: MNHNS, SASEGT. The CDR3 extends over 16 amino acids. The CDR3 region is CASSPPGGAYTGELFF. In DNA, the CDR3 is TGTGCCAGCAGCCCTCCTGGGGGGGCCTACACCGGGGAGCTGTTTTTT.

For the CDR3, the DNA is TGTGCCATCAAGGACTCAGACGAAAATCAGCCCCAGCATTTT. Residues: CAIKDSDENQPQHF. The chain uses TRBV10-3 and TRBJ1-5; D gene ambiguous. The CDR3 sequence is 14 residues long. In germline, CDR1 is ENHRY, CDR2 SYGVKD. Trimming removed 7 bases from V and 4 bases from J, with 14 bases in between.

This chain links TRBV9 with TRBJ2-3; D unresolved. The CDR3 covers 16 residues. Trimming took off 4 bases at V and 0 bases at J, with 15 bases between the two ends. The germline V gene has CDR1 SGDLS and CDR2 YYNGEE. CDR3 nucleotides: TGTGCCAGCAGCCCCCCTCACTCCCTCAGCACAGATACGCAGTATTTT. This sequence encodes CASSPPHSLSTDTQYF.

This rearrangement joins TRBV7-6 to TRBJ1-1, with a possible D match to TRBD1 (6 bases). V lost 5 bases and J 7 bases, leaving 14 bases between the germline ends. The CDR3 has 13 residues. Germline V CDR1 and CDR2: SGHVS, FNYEAQ. The CDR3 spells CASSAVRGDEAFF. CDR3 bases: TGTGCCAGCAGCGCCGTCAGGGGTGATGAAGCTTTCTTT.

This clonotype appeared a few times. The gene calls are TRBV6-5 and TRBJ2-2, with TRBD1 matching 7 bases. V dropped 2 bases and J dropped 6; count of bases not matched to a gene: 9. Looked up from germline, CDR1 is MNHEY and CDR2 is SVGAGI. The CDR3 is 16 residues long. CDR3 DNA: TGTGCCAGCAGTTACCAGACAGGGTTCAGTCCCGGGGAGCTGTTTTTT. This gives the protein CASSYQTGFSPGELFF.

The J gene is TRBJ1-1, the V gene TRBV15; D call uncertain. Germline V gene sequence: CDR1 LNHNV, CDR2 YYDKDF (reference sequence). The CDR3 has 20 residues. The germline V and J ends were trimmed by 6 bases and 1 base, with 30 bases remaining between them. CDR3 loop: CATSPSPAEIGEGANTEAFF. CDR3 nucleotides: TGTGCCACCAGTCCCAGCCCAGCAGAGATCGGGGAGGGTGCGAACACTGAAGCTTTCTTT. Drawing the rest from reference TRBV15 and TRBJ1-1, the complete variable domain is DAMVIQNPRYQVTQFGKPVTLSCSQTLNHNVMYWYQQKSSQAPKLLFHYYDKDFNNEADTPDNFQSRRPNTSFCFLDIRSPGLGDTAMYLCATSPSPAEIGEGANTEAFFGQGTRLTVV.

V gene TRBV18 combines with J gene TRBJ2-1; maybe TRBD2 (6 bases). Germline assignment: CDR1 KGHSH and CDR2 LQKENI. This CDR3 has 15 amino acids. V was cut by 5 bases and J by 5 bases, with 16 bases left in between. CDR3 loop: CASSWVGGFDNEQFF. The CDR3, as DNA: TGTGCCAGCTCATGGGTCGGAGGGTTCGACAATGAGCAGTTCTTC.

This clonotype was found a few times. CDR3 sequence reads: CASSQEPSGGNEQFF. The DNA of the CDR3 is TGCGCCAGCAGCCAAGAACCTAGCGGGGGCAATGAGCAGTTCTTC. The genes are TRBV4-1 and TRBJ2-1, with 10 bases matching TRBD2. The CDR3 has 15 amino acids. Germline V gene sequence: CDR1 MGHRA, CDR2 YSYEKL. Trimming took 0 bases from V and 6 from J; bases not matched to a gene: 2.

The CDR3 DNA is TGTGCCAGCAGTTTATTGCTCAGTAAATCCTACGAGCAGTACTTC. Protein sequence: CASSLLLSKSYEQYF. V usage is TRBV28 and J usage is TRBJ2-7; D is unclear. V shed 1 base and J shed 1 base, with 11 bases lying between them. Germline V gene data show CDR1 as MDHEN and CDR2 as SYDVKM. The CDR3 extends over 15 amino acids.

This clonotype was counted only a few times. The J gene is TRBJ2-3, the V gene TRBV28, with a possible D match to TRBD2 (6 bases). Per germline, CDR1 MDHEN and CDR2 SYDVKM. The CDR3 totals 15 residues. V was cut by 3 bases and J by 0 bases, with 10 bases left in between. This chain's CDR3 is CASSFQRASTDTQYF. The CDR3 DNA follows: TGTGCCAGCAGTTTTCAGCGGGCGAGCACAGATACGCAGTATTTT.

The V and J genes are TRBV19 and TRBJ2-5, with D unresolved. There are 15 residues in the CDR3. V gave up 3 bases and J gave up 5 bases, with 16 bases separating them. The germline CDR1 and CDR2 sequences are LNHDA and SQIVND (reference sequence). CDR3 nucleotide sequence: TGTGCCAGTAGTATGGCCCCCCAGGCCTCCGAGACCCAGTACTTC. It is translated as CASSMAPQASETQYF. Together with reference TRBV19 and TRBJ2-5, the CDR3 gives the full variable domain: DGGITQSPKYLFRKEGQNVTLSCEQNLNHDAMYWYRQDPGQGLRLIYYSQIVNDFQKGDIAEGYSVSREKKESFPLTVTSAQKNPTAFYLCASSMAPQASETQYFGPGTRLLVL.

This clonotype was seen many times. V gene TRBV6-2 or TRBV6-3 combines with J gene TRBJ2-7; D might be TRBD1 or TRBD2, each matching 5 bases. Germline CDR1 MNHEY, CDR2 SVGEGT. The V gene lost 6 bases and the J gene lost 3 bases, with 18 bases spanning the gap. The CDR3 has 15 residues. The CDR3 DNA sequence: TGTGCCAGCAGATCACTGTCCGGGACGGACTACGAGCAGTACTTC. Encoded protein: CASRSLSGTDYEQYF.

The chain combines TRBV5-6 with TRBJ1-5; a weak D match, TRBD1 (6 bases). Germline V CDR1 and CDR2: SGHDT, YYEEEE. With 2 bases removed from V and 6 bases from J, the gap between germline ends came to 9 bases. The CDR3 is 13 amino acids. CDR3 protein: CASSLGGLQPQHF. In DNA, the CDR3 is TGTGCCAGCAGCTTAGGGGGACTTCAGCCCCAGCATTTT.

This clonotype has ten or more counts. V and J are TRBV4-1 and TRBJ2-7, with D possibly matching TRBD1 (5 bases). The V end lost 1 base, the J end lost 2 bases, and 18 bases lay between the germline ends. The CDR3 sequence is 17 residues long. Germline lookup yields CDR1 MGHRA and CDR2 YSYEKL. The CDR3 DNA sequence: TGCGCCAGCAGCCAAGCAAGTAGTCAGGGCGGCACCTACGAGCAGTACTTC. This sequence encodes CASSQASSQGGTYEQYF.

This clonotype has just a few counts. The gene calls are TRBV28 and TRBJ2-3, with 12 bases aligning to TRBD2. This CDR3 spans 17 amino acids. With 3 bases clipped from V and 2 bases from J, the junction kept 6 bases outside the gene matches. Germline lookup yields CDR1 MDHEN and CDR2 SYDVKM. The CDR3 region is CASSFLTSGGPTDTQYF. The CDR3 DNA reads TGTGCCAGCAGTTTCCTGACTAGCGGGGGACCCACAGATACGCAGTATTTT. The variable domain in full, completed from reference TRBV28 and TRBJ2-3, reads DVKVTQSSRYLVKRTGEKVFLECVQDMDHENMFWYRQDPGLGLRLIYFSYDVKMKEKGDIPEGYSVSREKKERFSLILESASTNQTSMYLCASSFLTSGGPTDTQYFGPGTRLTVL.

The gene calls are TRBV12-3 or TRBV12-4 and TRBJ1-6; unclear D gene. Between the trimmed V and J ends, which lost 6 bases and 10 bases, there was a span of 10 bases. This CDR3 is built from 12 residues. CDR3 residues: CASSHDHSPLHF. The CDR3 region has the DNA TGTGCCAGCAGCCACGATCACTCACCCCTCCACTTT.

The V call is TRBV9, the J call TRBJ2-5; TRBD2 matches at 9 bases. The germline CDR1 and CDR2 sequences are SGDLS and YYNGEE. The CDR3 has 14 amino acids. The J segment lost 9 bases and the V segment lost 3 bases, leaving 9 bases of the junction unmatched. CDR3 in DNA: TGTGCCAGCAGCGACCTGGGAGCGGGGGGCCCCCAGTACTTC. Its translation is CASSDLGAGGPQYF.

The chain employs TRBV29-1 and TRBJ2-5, with 8 positions matching TRBD2. Per germline, CDR1 SQVTM and CDR2 ANQGSEA. V gave up 2 bases and J gave up 1 base; unmatched junction bases: 6. This CDR3 spans 15 amino acids. DNA for the CDR3: TGCAGCGTTGAATTAGCGGGGTCAGTCCAAGAGACCCAGTACTTC. Protein product: CSVELAGSVQETQYF.

V gene TRBV9 combines with J gene TRBJ1-6; the match to TRBD1 covers 7 bases. V was clipped by 4 bases and J by 10 bases; unmatched bases: 11. This CDR3 region has 15 residues. Germline CDR1 and CDR2: SGDLS and YYNGEE. The CDR3 DNA sequence: TGTGCCAGCAGCACCACGGACACCAGGGGGTCACCCCTCCACTTT. Translated: CASSTTDTRGSPLHF.

This clonotype was seen a few times. The chain combines TRBV27 with TRBJ1-2; 7 nucleotides line up with TRBD1. This CDR3 contains 13 residues. Germline trimming cut 0 bases from V and 8 bases from J; bases unmatched to any gene: 3. Germline CDR1 is MNHEY and CDR2 is SMNVEV (reference sequence). The CDR3 sequence is CASSLSTGQGYTF. Written as DNA, the CDR3 is TGTGCCAGCAGTTTATCGACAGGGCAAGGCTACACCTTC.

The chain uses TRBV9 and TRBJ1-4; 10 bases line up with TRBD1. V was clipped by 3 bases and J by 4 bases; unmatched bases: 9. The germline CDR1 and CDR2 sequences are SGDLS and YYNGEE. The CDR3 runs 17 residues. CDR3 amino acids: CASSDAPGTGDNEKLFF. Here the CDR3 DNA reads TGTGCCAGCAGCGACGCTCCCGGGACAGGGGATAATGAAAAACTGTTTTTT. Supplemented by reference TRBV9 and TRBJ1-4, the full variable domain reads DSGVTQTPKHLITATGQRVTLRCSPRSGDLSVYWYQQSLDQGLQFLIQYYNGEERAKGNILERFSAQQFPDLHSELNLSSLELGDSALYFCASSDAPGTGDNEKLFFGSGTQLSVL.

This chain links TRBV4-1 with TRBJ1-2; maybe TRBD1 (5 bases). Between the trimmed V and J ends, which lost 3 bases and 7 bases, there was a span of 18 bases. The CDR3 length is 15 residues. CDR1 and CDR2 (germline): MGHRA, YSYEKL. The CDR3: CASSQVGGLNGGYTF. CDR3 DNA: TGCGCCAGCAGCCAGGTCGGGGGGTTAAACGGTGGCTACACCTTC.

The chain is built from TRBV28 and TRBJ2-7; D possibly corresponds to TRBD1 (5 bases). Trimming left V 8 bases short and J 3 bases short, with 8 bases between. The CDR3 covers 11 residues. CDR1 and CDR2 from the germline V gene are MDHEN and SYDVKM. As DNA, the CDR3 is TGTGCCAGCGGAAGGGGCTACGAGCAGTACGTC. It encodes CASGRGYEQYV.

CDR3 sequence: CASSVEANVLTF. In nucleotides, the CDR3 is TGTGCCAGCAGCGTGGAGGCCAACGTCCTGACTTTC. The V gene is TRBV7-6, the J gene TRBJ2-6; D not resolved. CDR1 and CDR2 from the germline V gene are SGHVS and FNYEAQ. Trimming cost V 5 bases and J 6 bases, with 5 bases left between them. The CDR3 is 12 residues long.